This is a list of T cell receptor beta chains from one sample in a study of cytotoxic CD8 clonotypes in ibrutinib-treated CLL. Libraries were prepared by immunoSEQ multiplex PCR; TCRdb keeps only in-frame clonotypes and omits some of them. The table has 17,000 or so clones, approximately 82% seen once. The sequences come from PBMCs, collected before ibrutinib treatment. Receptor source: a human donor with chronic lymphocytic leukemia. CDR3s include the opening cysteine and the closing phenylalanine or tryptophan. The D gene is left open where the match is weak. Clone size, where shown, is once, few, many, or a class for clones that have expanded.

j_call: TRBJ1-3; clone_size: few; v_call: TRBV5-1; d_call: -; cdr3_nt: TGCGCCAGCAGCTTGGACGGGCTCTCTGGAAACACCATATATTTT; cdr3_aa: CASSLDGLSGNTIYF
j_call: TRBJ2-7; clone_size: -; v_call: TRBV5-1; d_call: -; cdr3_nt: TGCGCCAGCAGCCCGGGGACGGGGCCCTCCTACGAGCAGTACTTC; cdr3_aa: CASSPGTGPSYEQYF
j_call: TRBJ2-1; clone_size: -; v_call: TRBV7-2; d_call: -; cdr3_nt: TGTGCCAGCAGTCAAAGGGTGTCCGGGACATACAATGAGCAGTTCTTC; cdr3_aa: CASSQRVSGTYNEQFF
j_call: TRBJ1-1; clone_size: once; v_call: TRBV7-9; d_call: -; cdr3_nt: TGTGCCAGCAGCCCTTTCGGGTCCAACACTGAAGCTTTCTTT; cdr3_aa: CASSPFGSNTEAFF
j_call: TRBJ1-1; clone_size: -; v_call: TRBV10-3; d_call: -; cdr3_nt: TGTGCCATCAGTGAGTCTGGGTGGGAGGCTTTCTTT; cdr3_aa: CAISESGWEAFF
j_call: TRBJ1-5; clone_size: -; v_call: TRBV18; d_call: -; cdr3_nt: TGTGCCAGCTCTGCCACGGATAGCAATCAGCCCCAGCATTTT; cdr3_aa: CASSATDSNQPQHF
j_call: TRBJ2-1; clone_size: few; v_call: TRBV7-3; d_call: -; cdr3_nt: TGTGCCAGCAGCTTAGAGGCACACAATGAGCAGTTCTTC; cdr3_aa: CASSLEAHNEQFF
j_call: TRBJ2-5; clone_size: -; v_call: TRBV18; d_call: -; cdr3_nt: TGTGCCAGCTCACCACCCTCGGGAGAGACCCAGTACTTC; cdr3_aa: CASSPPSGETQYF
j_call: TRBJ2-5; clone_size: -; v_call: TRBV7-8; d_call: -; cdr3_nt: TGTGCCAGCAGCTTTGGTTCGGAGACCCAGTACTTC; cdr3_aa: CASSFGSETQYF
j_call: TRBJ2-5; clone_size: -; v_call: TRBV5-1; d_call: -; cdr3_nt: TGCGCCACCAGCAGGGGGGGGCAAGAGACCCAGTACTTC; cdr3_aa: CATSRGGQETQYF
j_call: TRBJ2-7; clone_size: few; v_call: TRBV2; d_call: TRBD2; cdr3_nt: TGTGCCAGCAGAGGACTAGCGGGAGCCGGTGAGCAGTACTTC; cdr3_aa: CASRGLAGAGEQYF
j_call: TRBJ2-3; clone_size: -; v_call: TRBV19; d_call: -; cdr3_nt: TGTGCCAGTACATCCCTCGGGGATACGCAGTATTTT; cdr3_aa: CASTSLGDTQYF
j_call: TRBJ1-3; clone_size: -; v_call: TRBV19; d_call: -; cdr3_nt: TGTGCCAGTAGTCCTTATGACCTAACCCTTGGAAACACCATATATTTT; cdr3_aa: CASSPYDLTLGNTIYF
j_call: TRBJ1-1; clone_size: -; v_call: TRBV25-1; d_call: -; cdr3_nt: TGTGCCAGCAGTTTTCTGGGGGTCAACACTGAAGCTTTCTTT; cdr3_aa: CASSFLGVNTEAFF
j_call: TRBJ1-1; clone_size: -; v_call: TRBV9; d_call: -; cdr3_nt: TGTGCCAGCAGCGTTATGGGGCGCGACACTGAAGCTTTCTTT; cdr3_aa: CASSVMGRDTEAFF
j_call: TRBJ1-2; clone_size: -; v_call: TRBV4-2; d_call: -; cdr3_nt: TGTGCCAGCAGCCTTGGGACATTAGATGGCTACACCTTC; cdr3_aa: CASSLGTLDGYTF
j_call: TRBJ2-1; clone_size: -; v_call: TRBV7-3; d_call: TRBD2; cdr3_nt: TGTGCCAGCAGCGCCATAAGCGGGAGTGGGAATGAGCAGTTCTTC; cdr3_aa: CASSAISGSGNEQFF
j_call: TRBJ2-1; clone_size: -; v_call: TRBV11-2; d_call: TRBD1; cdr3_nt: TGTGCCAGCAGCTACGGGACAGCTAATGAGCAGTTCTTC; cdr3_aa: CASSYGTANEQFF
j_call: TRBJ1-6; clone_size: -; v_call: TRBV7-8; d_call: -; cdr3_nt: TGTGCCAGCGGAGCAGTGGTCAATTCACCCCTCCACTTT; cdr3_aa: CASGAVVNSPLHF
j_call: TRBJ2-6; clone_size: -; v_call: TRBV10-3; d_call: -; cdr3_nt: TGTGCCATCAGTCTAGATGGGGCCAACGTCCTGACTTTC; cdr3_aa: CAISLDGANVLTF
j_call: TRBJ2-2; clone_size: once; v_call: TRBV27; d_call: -; cdr3_nt: TGTGCCAGCAGTTTACCAGTTCCCGGGGAGCTGTTTTTT; cdr3_aa: CASSLPVPGELFF
j_call: TRBJ1-2; clone_size: -; v_call: TRBV5-3; d_call: -; cdr3_nt: TGTGCCAGAAGCTTGGGCTACACCTTC; cdr3_aa: CARSLGYTF
j_call: TRBJ2-7; clone_size: -; v_call: TRBV11-2; d_call: TRBD2; cdr3_nt: TGTGCCAGCAGCCCGACTAGCGGGAGGGTGCTTTACGAGCAGTACTTC; cdr3_aa: CASSPTSGRVLYEQYF
j_call: TRBJ2-1; clone_size: few; v_call: TRBV19; d_call: TRBD1; cdr3_nt: TGTGCCAGCGGACAGGGCTTTCTTGGTGAGCAGTTCTTC; cdr3_aa: CASGQGFLGEQFF
j_call: TRBJ2-7; clone_size: -; v_call: TRBV7-9; d_call: -; cdr3_nt: TGTGCCAGCTCCTGGACAGACTCCTACGAGCAGTACTTC; cdr3_aa: CASSWTDSYEQYF
j_call: TRBJ2-3; clone_size: -; v_call: TRBV7-3; d_call: -; cdr3_nt: TGTGCCAGCAGCTTAGGGCTAGGGAGCACAGATACGCAGTATTTT; cdr3_aa: CASSLGLGSTDTQYF
j_call: TRBJ1-5; clone_size: -; v_call: TRBV15; d_call: -; cdr3_nt: TGTGCCACCAGCAGAGCCCAGGGGCAGGGAAGGAATTTT; cdr3_aa: CATSRAQGQGRNF
j_call: TRBJ2-7; clone_size: -; v_call: TRBV10-1; d_call: TRBD1; cdr3_nt: TGCGCCAGCAGGGCCGGGACAGGGCCCTCCTACGAGCAGTACTTC; cdr3_aa: CASRAGTGPSYEQYF
j_call: TRBJ1-2; clone_size: -; v_call: TRBV7-2; d_call: -; cdr3_nt: TGTGCCAGCATCCCCGCCGGTTGGTTTGATGGCTACACCTTC; cdr3_aa: CASIPAGWFDGYTF
j_call: TRBJ2-1; clone_size: once; v_call: TRBV7-6; d_call: TRBD1; cdr3_nt: TGTGCCAGCAGCGAATGGGACAGGGGGCGTGAGCAGTTCTTC; cdr3_aa: CASSEWDRGREQFF
j_call: TRBJ2-1; clone_size: -; v_call: TRBV5-5; d_call: -; cdr3_nt: TGTGCCAGCAGCTTGGGGGGGAAGCAGTTCTTC; cdr3_aa: CASSLGGKQFF
j_call: TRBJ2-1; clone_size: -; v_call: TRBV11-3; d_call: -; cdr3_nt: TGTGCCAGCAGCTTAGAAGTAGGGACCCTTAGCTCCTACAATGAGCAGTTCTTC; cdr3_aa: CASSLEVGTLSSYNEQFF
j_call: TRBJ1-4; clone_size: -; v_call: TRBV4-3; d_call: -; cdr3_nt: TGCGCCAGCAGCCAATCCTGGGCAGGCGAAAAACTGTTTTTT; cdr3_aa: CASSQSWAGEKLFF
j_call: TRBJ2-5; clone_size: -; v_call: TRBV18; d_call: TRBD2; cdr3_nt: TGTGCCAGCTCAAAGCTGACTAGCGGCCAAGAGACCCAGTACTTC; cdr3_aa: CASSKLTSGQETQYF
j_call: TRBJ1-1; clone_size: -; v_call: TRBV9; d_call: -; cdr3_nt: TGTGCCAGCAGCCTAGGAGGGGCCACTGAAGCTTTCTTT; cdr3_aa: CASSLGGATEAFF
j_call: TRBJ2-2; clone_size: -; v_call: TRBV7-8; d_call: -; cdr3_nt: TGTGCCAGCAGCCTACGCAGGGTTACCGGGGAGCTGTTTTTT; cdr3_aa: CASSLRRVTGELFF
j_call: TRBJ2-7; clone_size: few; v_call: TRBV5-8; d_call: -; cdr3_nt: TGTGCCAGCAGCTTGACCCCCGGGAGCCCCGAGCAGTACTTC; cdr3_aa: CASSLTPGSPEQYF
j_call: TRBJ2-7; clone_size: -; v_call: TRBV28; d_call: -; cdr3_nt: TGTGCCAGCAGTATTAGCGGAAGCTCCTACGAGCAGTACTTC; cdr3_aa: CASSISGSSYEQYF
j_call: TRBJ1-6; clone_size: -; v_call: TRBV19; d_call: -; cdr3_nt: TGTGCCAGTGAAACGGGGGGAGGCGGTTCACCCCTCCACTTT; cdr3_aa: CASETGGGGSPLHF
j_call: TRBJ2-1; clone_size: -; v_call: TRBV10-2; d_call: -; cdr3_nt: TGCGCCAGCAGTGAGATCGGGACTTACCTGAGGGCGAATGAGCAGTTCTTC; cdr3_aa: CASSEIGTYLRANEQFF
j_call: TRBJ1-2; clone_size: -; v_call: TRBV7-9; d_call: -; cdr3_nt: TGTGCCAGCAGCTTATCATCGGGGGATGGCTACACCTTC; cdr3_aa: CASSLSSGDGYTF
j_call: TRBJ2-5; clone_size: -; v_call: TRBV2; d_call: -; cdr3_nt: TGTGCCAGCAGTCCGGGACGCTCCCAAGAGACCCAGTACTTC; cdr3_aa: CASSPGRSQETQYF
j_call: TRBJ1-5; clone_size: -; v_call: TRBV30; d_call: TRBD1; cdr3_nt: TGTGCCTGGAGGGGGACAGGAACCAATCAGCCCCAGCATTTT; cdr3_aa: CAWRGTGTNQPQHF
j_call: TRBJ2-3; clone_size: -; v_call: TRBV29-1; d_call: -; cdr3_nt: TGCAGCGCTCACGAGGGCGGCACAGATACGCAGTATTTT; cdr3_aa: CSAHEGGTDTQYF
j_call: TRBJ2-7; clone_size: -; v_call: TRBV4-2; d_call: -; cdr3_nt: TGTGCCAGCAGCCCTCGTTGGACTTTCGAGGAGCAGTACTTC; cdr3_aa: CASSPRWTFEEQYF
j_call: TRBJ2-5; clone_size: once; v_call: TRBV14; d_call: TRBD2; cdr3_nt: TGTGCCAGCAGCCAAGATCTGACTAGCGGTTCGGCGACCCAGTACTTC; cdr3_aa: CASSQDLTSGSATQYF
j_call: TRBJ2-6; clone_size: -; v_call: TRBV28; d_call: -; cdr3_nt: TGTGCCAGCAGTATTGGGGGGCCCTCTGGGGCCAACGTCCTGACTTTC; cdr3_aa: CASSIGGPSGANVLTF
j_call: TRBJ2-6; clone_size: -; v_call: TRBV19; d_call: -; cdr3_nt: TGTGCCAGTAGAGAGACTGGGGCCAACGTCCTGACTTTC; cdr3_aa: CASRETGANVLTF
j_call: TRBJ2-1; clone_size: -; v_call: TRBV18; d_call: -; cdr3_nt: TGTGCCAGCTCACCCCAGCTCTTTCATGAGCAGTTCTTC; cdr3_aa: CASSPQLFHEQFF
j_call: TRBJ2-3; clone_size: -; v_call: TRBV14; d_call: -; cdr3_nt: TGTGCCAGCAGCCAAGTGGTAGGGAGCACAGATACGCAGTATTTT; cdr3_aa: CASSQVVGSTDTQYF
j_call: TRBJ1-2; clone_size: -; v_call: TRBV4-2; d_call: -; cdr3_nt: -; cdr3_aa: CASSQDVGGGTF
j_call: TRBJ2-7; clone_size: -; v_call: TRBV4-2; d_call: -; cdr3_nt: TGTGCCAGCAGCCCACAGGGATACTACGAGCAGTACTTC; cdr3_aa: CASSPQGYYEQYF
j_call: TRBJ2-1; clone_size: -; v_call: TRBV29-1; d_call: -; cdr3_nt: TGCAGCGTTGGGGTTCGTGAGCAGTTCTTC; cdr3_aa: CSVGVREQFF
j_call: TRBJ2-7; clone_size: -; v_call: TRBV5-4; d_call: -; cdr3_nt: TGTGCCAGCAGCCCGGGGAGGCTTACCTACGAGCAGTACTTC; cdr3_aa: CASSPGRLTYEQYF
j_call: TRBJ2-5; clone_size: -; v_call: TRBV6-4; d_call: -; cdr3_nt: TGTGCCAGCAGTGACAGGGCAGGATCCTTAGAGACCCAGTACTTC; cdr3_aa: CASSDRAGSLETQYF
j_call: TRBJ2-2; clone_size: few; v_call: TRBV4-1; d_call: -; cdr3_nt: TGCGCCAGCAGCCAAGACAGGGAAAACACCGGGGAGCTGTTTTTT; cdr3_aa: CASSQDRENTGELFF
j_call: TRBJ1-3; clone_size: -; v_call: TRBV7-9; d_call: -; cdr3_nt: TGTGCCAGCAGCTCAGATTTTGGGGGCTCTGGAAACACCATATATTTT; cdr3_aa: CASSSDFGGSGNTIYF